This TCR beta chain is from a study of post-analysis software for immune sequencing data. Whole-study results and caveats: About 5 TRBV segments were more frequent in patients than controls; TRBV5-6, TRBV5-1 and TRBV20-1 belonged to this group. Normalized Chao1 diversity was significantly lower in multiple sclerosis patients than in controls.

Germline V gene data show CDR1 as SNHLY and CDR2 as FYNNEI. The CDR3 has 11 residues. Trimming shortened V by 6 bases and J by 7 bases, and 10 bases separated the two germline ends. This clonotype came up a few times. Its antigen is unidentified. cDNA libraries of TCR beta carried unique molecular identifiers. In TCRdb, the PCR reads were re-called with MiXCR into one record per CDR3 protein. The table shows roughly 800,000 distinct CDR3 sequences, with about 27% occurring only once. J is TRBJ2-7 and V is TRBV2, with D maybe TRBD2 (5 bases). The sequence was obtained from a girl aged 5-17 years with multiple sclerosis. Sequenced: blood. In DNA, the CDR3 is TGTGCCAGCAGCGGGGAAAGGGAGCAGTACTTC. It specifies CASSGEREQYF.